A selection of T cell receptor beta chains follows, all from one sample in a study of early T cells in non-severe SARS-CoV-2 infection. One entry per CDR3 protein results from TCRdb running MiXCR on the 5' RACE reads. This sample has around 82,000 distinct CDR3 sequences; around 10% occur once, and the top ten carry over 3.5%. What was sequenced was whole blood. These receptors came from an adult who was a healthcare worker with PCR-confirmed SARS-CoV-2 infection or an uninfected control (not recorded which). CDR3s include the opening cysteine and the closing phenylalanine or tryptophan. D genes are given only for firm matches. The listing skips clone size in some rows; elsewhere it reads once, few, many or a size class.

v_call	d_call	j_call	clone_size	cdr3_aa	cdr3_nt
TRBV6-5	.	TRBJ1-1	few	CASSYGQGNTEAFF	TGTGCCAGCAGTTACGGCCAGGGCAACACTGAAGCTTTCTTT
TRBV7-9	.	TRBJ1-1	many	CASSFTTEAFF	TGTGCCAGCAGCTTCACCACTGAAGCTTTCTTT
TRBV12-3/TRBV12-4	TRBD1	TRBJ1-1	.	CASTLGGQAEGNTEAFF	TGTGCCAGCACCTTGGGGGGACAGGCGGAGGGGAACACTGAAGCTTTCTTT
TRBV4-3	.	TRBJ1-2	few	CASSQDLGGLDYGYTF	TGCGCCAGCAGCCAAGATTTAGGGGGGCTTGATTATGGCTACACCTTC
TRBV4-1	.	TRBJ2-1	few	CASSQENRRNEQFF	TGCGCCAGCAGCCAAGAAAACAGACGCAATGAGCAGTTCTTC
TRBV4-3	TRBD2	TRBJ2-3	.	CASSQDLGLAGITDTQYF	TGCGCCAGCAGCCAAGATTTGGGACTAGCGGGCATCACAGATACGCAGTATTTT
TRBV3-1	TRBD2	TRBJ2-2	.	CASSQDSGMNTGELFF	TGTGCCAGCAGCCAAGATAGCGGGATGAACACCGGGGAGCTGTTTTTT
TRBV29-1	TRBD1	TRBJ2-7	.	CSVPGQGGHEQYF	TGCAGCGTCCCCGGACAGGGCGGACACGAGCAGTACTTC
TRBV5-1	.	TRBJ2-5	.	CASSLGKHWETQYF	TGCGCCAGCAGCTTGGGGAAGCATTGGGAGACCCAGTACTTC
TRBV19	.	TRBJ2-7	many	CASSRDRARSYEQYF	TGTGCCAGTAGCAGAGACCGGGCGCGCTCCTACGAGCAGTACTTC
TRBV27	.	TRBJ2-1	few	CASRGGLDEQFF	TGTGCCAGCAGGGGGGGTCTCGATGAGCAGTTCTTC
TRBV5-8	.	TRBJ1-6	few	CASSSFVGGRRRNSPLHF	TGTGCCAGCAGCTCCTTTGTCGGGGGTCGGCGTAGGAATTCACCCCTCCACTTT
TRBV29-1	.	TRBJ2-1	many	CSVSQYNEQFF	TGCAGCGTTTCCCAGTACAATGAGCAGTTCTTC
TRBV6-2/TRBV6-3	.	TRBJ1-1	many	CASSITSRLTEAFF	TGTGCCAGCAGTATCACGTCCAGGCTCACTGAAGCTTTCTTT
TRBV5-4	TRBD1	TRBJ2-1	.	CASSSLKQGAWGNEQFF	TGTGCCAGCAGCTCACTTAAACAGGGGGCGTGGGGTAATGAGCAGTTCTTC
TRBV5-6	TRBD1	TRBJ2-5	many	CASSPSAGGGETQYF	TGTGCCAGCAGCCCGTCGGCAGGGGGCGGAGAGACCCAGTACTTC
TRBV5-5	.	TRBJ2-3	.	CASSVGGPDTQYF	TGTGCCAGCAGCGTGGGGGGCCCAGATACGCAGTATTTT
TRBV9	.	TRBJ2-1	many	CASSVEGGNEQFF	TGTGCCAGCAGCGTAGAAGGGGGCAATGAGCAGTTCTTC
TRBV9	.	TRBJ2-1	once	CASSPPTGSSYNEQFF	TGTGCCAGCAGCCCACCAACAGGGAGCTCCTACAATGAGCAGTTCTTC
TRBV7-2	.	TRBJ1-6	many	CASSPSPGSPLHF	TGTGCCAGCAGCCCCTCCCCGGGGTCACCCCTCCACTTT
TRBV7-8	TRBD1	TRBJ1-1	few	CASSLVGRGGTEAFF	TGTGCCAGCAGCTTAGTAGGCAGGGGGGGGACTGAAGCTTTCTTT
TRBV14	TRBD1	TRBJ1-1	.	CASSQDRGRGFYTEAFF	TGTGCCAGCAGCCAAGATCGGGGCAGGGGGTTTTATACTGAAGCTTTCTTT
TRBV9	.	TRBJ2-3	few	CASSVDGATDTQYF	TGTGCCAGCAGCGTAGATGGGGCCACAGATACGCAGTATTTT
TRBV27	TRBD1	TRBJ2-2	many	CASTPDRENTGELFF	TGTGCCAGCACCCCGGACAGGGAGAACACCGGGGAGCTGTTTTTT
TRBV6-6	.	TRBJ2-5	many	CASSYGGETQYF	TGTGCCAGCAGTTACGGGGGAGAGACCCAGTACTTC
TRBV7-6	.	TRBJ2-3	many	CASSSRAGGSRSLDTQYF	TGTGCCAGCAGCTCCCGGGCAGGCGGCTCGCGAAGTTTGGATACGCAGTATTTT
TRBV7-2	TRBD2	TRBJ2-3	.	CASSLLAGGADTQYF	TGTGCCAGCAGCTTACTAGCGGGGGGCGCAGATACGCAGTATTTT
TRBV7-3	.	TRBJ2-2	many	CASSLNTLGRELFF	TGTGCCAGCAGCTTAAACACCTTAGGGCGGGAGCTGTTTTTT
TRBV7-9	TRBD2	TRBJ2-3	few	CASRSRLAGLGTQYF	TGTGCCAGCAGATCAAGACTAGCGGGGTTGGGTACGCAGTATTTT
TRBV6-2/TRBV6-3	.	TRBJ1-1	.	CASGHWKNTEAFF	TGTGCCAGCGGCCATTGGAAGAACACTGAAGCTTTCTTT
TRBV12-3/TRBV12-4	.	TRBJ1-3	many	CASSGTSGNTIYF	TGTGCCAGCAGCGGGACATCTGGAAACACCATATATTTT
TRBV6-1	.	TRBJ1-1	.	CASSAVAGHTEAFF	TGTGCCAGCAGCGCTGTGGCAGGGCACACTGAAGCTTTCTTT
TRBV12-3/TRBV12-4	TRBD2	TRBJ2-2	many	CASSSGLAGTTGELFF	TGTGCCAGCAGTTCGGGACTAGCGGGGACGACCGGGGAGCTGTTTTTT
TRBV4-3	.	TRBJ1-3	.	CASSQVPGNTIYF	TGCGCCAGCAGCCAAGTGCCGGGAAACACCATATATTTT
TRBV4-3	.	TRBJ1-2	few	CASSQDFWKIYGYTF	TGCGCCAGCAGCCAAGATTTTTGGAAAATCTATGGCTACACCTTC
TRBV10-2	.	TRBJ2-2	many	CASVGTNTGELFF	TGCGCCAGCGTAGGGACGAACACCGGGGAGCTGTTTTTT
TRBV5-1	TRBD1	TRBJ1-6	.	CASSYRPGQGDSNSPLHF	TGCGCCAGCAGCTACCGGCCGGGACAGGGGGATAGTAATTCACCCCTCCACTTT
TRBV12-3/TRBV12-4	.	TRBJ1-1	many	CASSAVRGSKGIEAFF	TGTGCCAGCAGCGCGGTTCGGGGGAGTAAGGGTATTGAAGCTTTCTTT
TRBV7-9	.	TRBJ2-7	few	CASSLAAYEQYF	TGTGCCAGCAGCTTAGCGGCCTACGAGCAGTACTTC
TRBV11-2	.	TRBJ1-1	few	CASSLDPQMNTEAFF	TGTGCCAGCAGCTTAGATCCCCAGATGAACACTGAAGCTTTCTTT
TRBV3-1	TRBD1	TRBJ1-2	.	CASSQRDRGHGYTF	TGTGCCAGCAGCCAAAGGGACAGGGGGCATGGCTACACCTTC
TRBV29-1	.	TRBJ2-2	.	CSARRWGNTGELFF	TGCAGCGCCCGCCGTTGGGGGAACACCGGGGAGCTGTTTTTT
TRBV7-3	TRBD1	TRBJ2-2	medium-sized	CASSLSSFGGTGNTGELFF	TGTGCCAGCAGCTTAAGTAGTTTCGGCGGGACAGGGAACACCGGGGAGCTGTTTTTT
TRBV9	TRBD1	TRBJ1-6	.	CASSATTDRASPLHF	TGTGCCAGCAGCGCAACTACCGACAGGGCTTCACCCCTCCACTTT
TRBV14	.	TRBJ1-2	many	CASSQDPTTGYGYTF	TGTGCCAGCAGCCAAGATCCTACCACAGGGTATGGCTACACCTTC